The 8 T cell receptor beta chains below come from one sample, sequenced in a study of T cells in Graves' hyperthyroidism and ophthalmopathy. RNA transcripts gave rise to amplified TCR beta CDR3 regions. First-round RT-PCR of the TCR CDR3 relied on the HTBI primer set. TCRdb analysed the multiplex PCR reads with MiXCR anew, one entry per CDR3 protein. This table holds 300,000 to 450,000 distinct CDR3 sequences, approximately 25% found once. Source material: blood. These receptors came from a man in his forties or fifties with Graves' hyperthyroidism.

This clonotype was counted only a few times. The CDR3 loop reads CASSSSGSQNYGYTF. CDR3 sequence (DNA): TGTGCCAGCAGCTCATCCGGGTCTCAAAACTATGGCTACACCTTC. The chain has TRBV7-9 and TRBJ1-2; D unresolved. V was trimmed by 4 bases and J by 2 bases, leaving 14 bases between them. This CDR3 contains 15 residues. Germline loops: CDR1 SEHNR, CDR2 FQNEAQ (reference sequence).

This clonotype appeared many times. In DNA, the CDR3 is TGTGCCAGCCCTCCTAGCGGGAGCCTGGGTACAGATACGCAGTATTTT. This gives the protein CASPPSGSLGTDTQYF. The chain has TRBV28 and TRBJ2-3; 10 bases are shared with TRBD2. From germline, CDR1 is MDHEN and CDR2 SYDVKM. V dropped 8 bases and J dropped 3; count of bases not matched to a gene: 11. This CDR3 spans 16 amino acids.

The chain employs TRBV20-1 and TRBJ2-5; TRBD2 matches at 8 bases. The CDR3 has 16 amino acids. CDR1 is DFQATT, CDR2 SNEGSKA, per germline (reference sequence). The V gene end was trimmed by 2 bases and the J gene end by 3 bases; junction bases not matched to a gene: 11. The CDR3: CSARPFVKLAEETQYF. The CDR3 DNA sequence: TGCAGTGCTAGACCATTCGTAAAACTAGCGGAAGAGACCCAGTACTTC.

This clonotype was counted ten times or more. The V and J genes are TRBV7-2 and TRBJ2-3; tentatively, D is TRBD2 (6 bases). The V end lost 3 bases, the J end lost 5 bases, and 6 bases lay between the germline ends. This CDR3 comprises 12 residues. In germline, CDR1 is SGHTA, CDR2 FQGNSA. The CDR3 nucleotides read TGTGCCAGCAGCTTCGGGGGAGATACGCAGTATTTT. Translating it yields CASSFGGDTQYF. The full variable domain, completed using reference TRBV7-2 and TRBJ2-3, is GAGVSQSPSNKVTEKGKDVELRCDPISGHTALYWYRQSLGQGLEFLIYFQGNSAPDKSGLPSDRFSAERTGGSVSTLTIQRTQQEDSAVYLCASSFGGDTQYFGPGTRLTVL.

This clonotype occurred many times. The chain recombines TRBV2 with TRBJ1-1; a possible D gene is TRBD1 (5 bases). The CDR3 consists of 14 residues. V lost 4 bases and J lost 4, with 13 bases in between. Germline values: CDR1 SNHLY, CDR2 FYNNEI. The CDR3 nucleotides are TGTGCCAGCAGTGCCAGGGTCTGGGCCACTGAAGCTTTCTTT. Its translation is CASSARVWATEAFF.

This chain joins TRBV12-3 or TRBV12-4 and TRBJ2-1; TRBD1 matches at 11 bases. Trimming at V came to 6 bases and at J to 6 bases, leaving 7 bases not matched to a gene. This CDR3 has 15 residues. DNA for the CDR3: TGTGCCAGCAGAGCCCTCGGGACAGGGGGCAATGAGCAGTTCTTC. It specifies CASRALGTGGNEQFF.

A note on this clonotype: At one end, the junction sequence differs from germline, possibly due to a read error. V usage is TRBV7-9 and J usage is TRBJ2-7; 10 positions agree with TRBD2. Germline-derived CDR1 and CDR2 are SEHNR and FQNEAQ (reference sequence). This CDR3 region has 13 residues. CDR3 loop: CASSSTSAGGQDF. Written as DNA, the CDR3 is TGTGCCAGCAGCTCGACATCAGCGGGAGGGCAAGACTTC.

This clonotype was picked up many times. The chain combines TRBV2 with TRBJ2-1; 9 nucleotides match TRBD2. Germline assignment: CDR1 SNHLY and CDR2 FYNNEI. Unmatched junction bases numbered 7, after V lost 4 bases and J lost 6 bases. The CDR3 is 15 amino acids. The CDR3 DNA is TGTGCCAGCAGTGTGGTTAGCGGGAGTCCCAATGAGCAGTTCTTC. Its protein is CASSVVSGSPNEQFF.